What follows are 30 T cell receptor beta chains derived from one specimen sequenced in a study of spatial heterogeneity in lung cancer. The study's findings and limits: Higher tumor mutation counts went along with higher counts of expanded intratumoral alpha and beta TCRs.

A single record per CDR3 protein comes from TCRdb applying MiXCR to the 5' RACE reads. The top ten hold roughly 9.6% of the sample, which has about 8,100 distinct CDR3 sequences, around 12% seen once. These receptors' targets are unknown. The time point was: sample taken at primary tumor resection. The sequencing here drew on lung tumor tissue, taken at surgery. Every receptor here comes from a male donor with early-stage non-small cell lung cancer.

This clonotype is medium-sized. The V call is TRBV7-9, the J call TRBJ1-4; D is perhaps TRBD1 (5 bases). V lost 5 bases, J lost 4 bases, and 14 bases lay in between. This CDR3 has 15 residues. Germline V gives CDR1 SEHNR, CDR2 FQNEAQ (reference sequence). The CDR3 sequence: CASSPLAGINEKLFF. CDR3 DNA sequence: TGTGCCAGCAGCCCCTTGGCAGGGATTAATGAAAAACTGTTTTTT.

This clonotype was counted many times. CDR3 nucleotides: TGTGCCTGGAGCGTTTTCCCGGGAATGGTTGGAAACACCATATATTTT. Translation: CAWSVFPGMVGNTIYF. This chain connects TRBV30 to TRBJ1-3, with D hard to call. This CDR3 contains 16 residues. V lost 3 bases and J lost 3, with 18 bases in between. Germline CDR1 and CDR2: GTSNPN and SVGIG (reference sequence). Together with reference TRBV30 and TRBJ1-3, the CDR3 gives the full variable domain: SQTIHQWPATLVQPVGSPLSLECTVEGTSNPNLYWYRQAAGRGLQLLFYSVGIGQISSEVPQNLSASRPQDRQFILSSKKLLLSDSGFYLCAWSVFPGMVGNTIYFGEGSWLTVV.

This clonotype is judged medium-sized. The V call is TRBV5-1, the J call TRBJ1-5; 7 positions agree with TRBD1. The ends lost 4 bases at V and 5 bases at J; junction bases unmatched: 3. Per germline, CDR1 SGHRS and CDR2 YFSETQ. The length of the CDR3 is 13 residues. The CDR3 region has the DNA TGCGCCAGCAGCGCTACAGGGGATCAGCCCCAGCATTTT. It is translated as CASSATGDQPQHF.

This clonotype was found many times. The CDR3 DNA follows: TGTGCCAGCCCAGGACGGGGGCACGGGAACTATGGCTACACCTTC. Encoded protein: CASPGRGHGNYGYTF. This rearrangement joins TRBV2 to TRBJ1-2; tentative D call: TRBD1 (6 bases). Germline CDR1 reads SNHLY; CDR2 reads FYNNEI. V was trimmed by 8 bases and J by 2 bases, leaving 18 bases between them. This CDR3 has 15 amino acids.

This clonotype is deemed medium-sized. The rearrangement links TRBV20-1 to TRBJ2-1; TRBD2 might be the D (6 bases). There are 16 residues in the CDR3. Looked up from germline, CDR1 is DFQATT and CDR2 is SNEGSKA (reference sequence). V was cut by 0 bases and J by 0 bases, with 12 bases left in between. Here the CDR3 reads CSARDQSSGSYNEQFF. Written as DNA, the CDR3 is TGCAGTGCTAGAGATCAGAGTAGCGGCTCCTACAATGAGCAGTTCTTC.

This clonotype was recorded at least ten times. As DNA, the CDR3 is TGTGCCAGCAGTCTTCGGGGGGGTGCTAGCACAGATACGCAGTATTTT. Translation gives CASSLRGGASTDTQYF. The chain employs TRBV28 and TRBJ2-3; the match to TRBD2 covers 8 bases. CDR3 length equals 16 residues. Per the germline V gene, CDR1 is MDHEN and CDR2 is SYDVKM. J gave up 0 bases and V 5 bases, and 7 bases lay outside the gene matches.

Sample share makes this clonotype medium-sized (0.01 to 0.1%). J is TRBJ2-5 and V is TRBV11-3, with 10 positions matching TRBD2. V was pared by 4 bases and J by 5 bases, with 1 base of the junction left unmatched. Germline V lookup: CDR1 SGHNT, CDR2 YENEEA. CDR3 length equals 13 residues. The CDR3 protein is CASSSSGSETQYF. The CDR3 nucleotides read TGTGCCAGCAGCTCTAGCGGGAGCGAGACCCAGTACTTC.

This clonotype was recorded a few times. The chain is built from TRBV30 and TRBJ2-2; D gene uncertain. CDR1 is GTSNPN, CDR2 SVGIG, per germline (reference sequence). V lost 1 base to trimming and J lost 7 bases, with 4 bases between them. This CDR3 spans 11 amino acids. The CDR3 protein is CAWSGSGELFF. Written as DNA, the CDR3 is TGTGCCTGGAGTGGTAGCGGGGAGCTGTTTTTT.

The genes are TRBV6-6 and TRBJ1-1; no reliable D call. CDR1 and CDR2 (germline): MNHNY, SVGAGI (reference sequence). V dropped 8 bases and J dropped 6 bases, with 10 bases sitting between them. CDR3 size: 11 residues. This CDR3 reads CASYRKSEAFF. The CDR3 coding sequence is TGTGCCAGCTATCGCAAGTCTGAAGCTTTCTTT.

This clonotype is medium-sized within its sample. This chain uses TRBV3-1 with TRBJ1-2; no reliable D call. CDR3 length: 12 amino acids. V lost 5 bases, J lost 7 bases, and 11 bases lay in between. Per the germline V gene, CDR1 is LGHDT and CDR2 is YNNKEL (reference sequence). The CDR3 DNA is TGTGCCAGCAGCACCGGGGATTTTGGCTACACCTTC. Translating gives CASSTGDFGYTF. The full variable domain, its missing parts supplied by reference TRBV3-1 and TRBJ1-2, is DTAVSQTPKYLVTQMGNDKSIKCEQNLGHDTMYWYKQDSKKFLKIMFSYNNKELIINETVPNRFSPKSPDKAHLNLHINSLELGDSAVYFCASSTGDFGYTFGSGTRLTVV.

In its sample, this clonotype was seen many times. This chain connects TRBV20-1 to TRBJ2-5; no definite D call. V shed 0 bases and J shed 4 bases, with 6 bases lying between them. This CDR3 is 12 amino acids long. Germline CDR1 reads DFQATT; CDR2 reads SNEGSKA (reference sequence). In nucleotides, the CDR3 is TGCAGTGCTAGAGATGGAAGAGAGACCCAGTACTTC. This encodes CSARDGRETQYF.

This clonotype came up once. The chain recombines TRBV4-1 with TRBJ2-5, with D unresolved. With 2 bases removed from V and 3 bases from J, the gap between germline ends came to 16 bases. The CDR3 contains 16 residues. Germline-derived CDR1 and CDR2 are MGHRA and YSYEKL. CDR3 DNA: TGCGCCAGCAGCCAAATAATGGGGAATAGCAAAGAGACCCAGTACTTC. This sequence encodes CASSQIMGNSKETQYF.

This clonotype was recorded at least ten times. The gene calls are TRBV5-1 and TRBJ2-7, with 11 positions matching TRBD2. CDR3 length: 15 amino acids. The V and J ends lost 3 bases and 2 bases, in that order; junction bases with no gene match: 4. The V gene's germline CDR1 is SGHRS and CDR2 YFSETQ. CDR3 amino acids: CASSSTSGATYEQYF. The CDR3 DNA follows: TGCGCCAGCAGCTCGACTAGCGGGGCAACCTACGAGCAGTACTTC.

V usage is TRBV27 and J usage is TRBJ1-3, with D possibly TRBD1 on 6 matching bases. V dropped 0 bases and J dropped 3 bases, with 9 bases sitting between them. CDR1 and CDR2 from the germline V gene are MNHEY and SMNVEV (reference sequence). This CDR3 has 15 residues. The CDR3 spells CASSLSRGIGNTIYF. As DNA, the CDR3 is TGTGCCAGCAGTTTATCTAGGGGGATTGGAAACACCATATATTTT.

This clonotype has just one count. One base away lies a much larger clone, so this may be a sequencing read error. Since the CDR3 does not end with the conserved phenylalanine or tryptophan, this likely comes from a read error. The rearrangement uses TRBV7-9 and TRBJ1-1; D call uncertain. The CDR3 length is 13 residues. Germline V lookup: CDR1 SEHNR, CDR2 FQNEAQ (reference sequence). The V end was cut by 0 bases, the J end by 3 bases, with 5 bases between. Written as DNA, the CDR3 is TGTGCCAGCAGCTTAGCGTGGGACACTGAAGCTTTCATT. This gives the protein CASSLAWDTEAFI.

The table lists this clonotype with many counts. V usage is TRBV30 and J usage is TRBJ1-2; TRBD1 is a possible D gene (5 bases). The V and J ends lost 2 bases and 7 bases respectively, with 14 bases between them. The CDR3 loop spans 13 amino acids. Germline V lookup: CDR1 GTSNPN, CDR2 SVGIG (reference sequence). The CDR3 reads CAWSNWGGGGYTF. CDR3 DNA: TGTGCCTGGAGTAACTGGGGGGGAGGTGGCTACACCTTC.

This clonotype is classed as medium-sized (0.01 to 0.1%). The rearrangement joins TRBV20-1 to TRBJ1-1, with 7 bases fitting TRBD1. The CDR3 has 15 amino acids. Germline CDR1 and CDR2: DFQATT and SNEGSKA (reference sequence). J lost 1 base, V lost 5 bases, and 10 bases had no gene match. The CDR3 nucleotides read TGCAGTGCTCGTTTACCGGGACAGAGGAACACTGAAGCTTTCTTT. It codes for CSARLPGQRNTEAFF.

V is TRBV20-1 and J is TRBJ1-6; a possible D gene is TRBD1 (6 bases). V lost 6 bases to trimming and J lost 0 bases, with 18 bases between them. The CDR3 totals 17 residues. Germline-derived CDR1 and CDR2 are DFQATT and SNEGSKA (reference sequence). The CDR3 loop reads CSAARQGNSSYNSPLHF. The CDR3, as DNA: TGCAGTGCGGCCCGGCAGGGGAATAGCTCCTATAATTCACCCCTCCACTTT.

This clonotype was picked up many times. V gene TRBV7-2 combines with J gene TRBJ1-5; 7 nucleotides line up with TRBD1. The CDR3 runs to 15 residues. Germline V CDR1 and CDR2: SGHTA, FQGNSA. The ends lost 1 base at V and 6 bases at J; junction bases unmatched: 6. CDR3: CASSLGTGVIQPQHF. The DNA of the CDR3 is TGTGCCAGCAGCTTAGGGACAGGAGTAATTCAGCCCCAGCATTTT.

This clonotype was detected a few times. V and J are TRBV24-1 and TRBJ2-3, with 8 bases aligning to TRBD1. The trim removed 4 bases at V and 4 bases at J, leaving 6 bases unmatched. The CDR3 spans 15 residues. Germline-derived CDR1 and CDR2 are KGHDR and SFDVKD. The CDR3 DNA reads as TGTGCCACCAGTGACAGCGGACAGGGATCAGATACGCAGTATTTT. This gives the protein CATSDSGQGSDTQYF.

This clonotype was observed a few times. V and J are TRBV27 and TRBJ1-5; D is undetermined. The V end lost 6 bases, the J end lost 0 bases, and 12 bases lay between the germline ends. Germline CDR1 is MNHEY and CDR2 is SMNVEV (reference sequence). The CDR3 consists of 15 residues. The CDR3 DNA reads as TGTGCCAGCAGAGAACCAGGAATTAGCAATCAGCCCCAGCATTTT. Protein: CASREPGISNQPQHF.

This clonotype has at least ten counts. As DNA, the CDR3 is TGTGCCAGCAGCTTTGCCAGCGGGAGTTACGAGCAGTACTTC. It yields the protein CASSFASGSYEQYF. The chain recombines TRBV7-2 with TRBJ2-7; 8 nucleotides match TRBD2. The germline V gene has CDR1 SGHTA and CDR2 FQGNSA. CDR3 size: 14 residues. The trim removed 3 bases at V and 4 bases at J, leaving 5 bases unmatched.

This clonotype is medium-sized (0.01 to 0.1%) in the sample. This sequence joins TRBV27 and TRBJ2-1; TRBD1 matches 7 bases. CDR3 size: 12 residues. J gave up 4 bases and V 11 bases, and 5 bases lay outside the gene matches. The germline V gene encodes CDR1 MNHEY and CDR2 SMNVEV (reference sequence). The CDR3 loop is CASGTEYNEQFF. The CDR3 nucleotides are TGTGCCTCCGGGACAGAGTACAATGAGCAGTTCTTC.

The table lists this clonotype with many counts. This rearrangement joins TRBV4-1 to TRBJ2-1, with D maybe TRBD1 (5 bases). The germline CDR1 and CDR2 sequences are MGHRA and YSYEKL. The CDR3 loop spans 17 amino acids. V was pared by 1 base and J by 1 base, with 14 bases between. The CDR3: CASSQVDLGVSYNEQFF. In DNA form, the CDR3 reads TGCGCCAGCAGCCAAGTTGACCTAGGGGTGTCCTACAATGAGCAGTTCTTC.

In its sample, this clonotype was seen many times. This chain connects TRBV30 to TRBJ2-1; TRBD2 agrees at 8 bases. V was pared by 0 bases and J by 9 bases, with 10 bases of the junction left unmatched. This CDR3 region has 15 residues. The germline gives CDR1 GTSNPN, CDR2 SVGIG (reference sequence). The chain's CDR3 is CAWSVALTSATEQFF. The CDR3 bases are TGTGCCTGGAGTGTCGCCCTGACTAGCGCCACTGAGCAGTTCTTC. The complete variable domain, with remaining parts taken from reference TRBV30 and TRBJ2-1, reads SQTIHQWPATLVQPVGSPLSLECTVEGTSNPNLYWYRQAAGRGLQLLFYSVGIGQISSEVPQNLSASRPQDRQFILSSKKLLLSDSGFYLCAWSVALTSATEQFFGPGTRLTVL.

This clonotype was observed many times. The chain couples TRBV20-1 to TRBJ1-6, with D hard to call. Germline-derived CDR1 and CDR2 are DFQATT and SNEGSKA (reference sequence). Between the trimmed V and J ends, which lost 3 bases and 6 bases, there was a span of 9 bases. This CDR3 comprises 13 residues. The CDR3 sequence: CSASFIGNSPLHF. In DNA form, the CDR3 reads TGCAGTGCTAGCTTCATCGGTAATTCACCCCTCCACTTT.

This clonotype was counted at least ten times. The CDR3 region is CASGSDGGELFF. The CDR3 DNA reads as TGTGCCAGCGGGTCAGATGGCGGGGAGCTGTTTTTT. V is TRBV6-1 and J is TRBJ2-2; the D is unclear. Deletions cut 8 bases from V and 7 bases from J, with 11 bases between. CDR1 is MNHNS, CDR2 SASEGT, per germline. The CDR3 runs 12 residues.

This clonotype counts as medium-sized. The rearrangement links TRBV20-1 to TRBJ2-7; the D is unclear. The V end was cut by 1 base, the J end by 2 bases, with 12 bases between. Germline V gene data show CDR1 as DFQATT and CDR2 as SNEGSKA (reference sequence). The length of the CDR3 is 14 residues. The CDR3 loop reads CSARGQNVAYEQYF. The CDR3 DNA reads as TGCAGTGCTAGAGGACAAAACGTGGCCTACGAGCAGTACTTC.

This clonotype is termed medium-sized. The rearrangement uses TRBV25-1 and TRBJ2-3; D is undetermined. Germline V gives CDR1 MGHDK, CDR2 SYGVNS. V was cut by 3 bases and J by 0 bases, with 4 bases left in between. The CDR3 is 13 residues long. The CDR3 loop reads CASSESSTDTQYF. The CDR3 DNA reads as TGTGCCAGCAGTGAGTCTAGCACAGATACGCAGTATTTT.

This clonotype is categorized as medium-sized (0.01 to 0.1%). V gene TRBV6-2 or TRBV6-3 combines with J gene TRBJ2-6; possible D gene TRBD2, 5 bases. Trimming removed 10 bases at V and 4 bases at J, with 17 bases between. CDR3 size: 15 residues. Germline V gene lookup returns CDR1 MNHEY and CDR2 SVGEGT. The CDR3 bases are TGTGCCACCGGGGAATTGGGTAACGGGGCCAACGTCCTGACTTTC. This sequence encodes CATGELGNGANVLTF.